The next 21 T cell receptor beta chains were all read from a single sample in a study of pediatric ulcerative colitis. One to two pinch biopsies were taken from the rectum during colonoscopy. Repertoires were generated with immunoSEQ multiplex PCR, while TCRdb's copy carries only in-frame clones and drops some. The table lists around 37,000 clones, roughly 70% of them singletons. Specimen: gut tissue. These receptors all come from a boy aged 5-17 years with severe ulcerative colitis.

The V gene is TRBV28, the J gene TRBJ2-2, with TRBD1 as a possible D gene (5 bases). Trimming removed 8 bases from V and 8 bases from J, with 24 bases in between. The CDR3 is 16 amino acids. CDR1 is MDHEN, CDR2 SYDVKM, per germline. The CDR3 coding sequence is TGTGCCAGCCAAAAACCTACTGACAGTGTAAGAGGGGAGCTGTTTTTT. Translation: CASQKPTDSVRGELFF.

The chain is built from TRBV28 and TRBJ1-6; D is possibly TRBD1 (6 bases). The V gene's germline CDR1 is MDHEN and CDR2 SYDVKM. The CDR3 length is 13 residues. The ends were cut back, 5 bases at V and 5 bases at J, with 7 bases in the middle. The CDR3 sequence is CASSQGNNSPLHF. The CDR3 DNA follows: TGTGCCAGCAGTCAGGGGAATAATTCACCCCTCCACTTT. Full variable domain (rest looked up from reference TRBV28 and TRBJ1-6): DVKVTQSSRYLVKRTGEKVFLECVQDMDHENMFWYRQDPGLGLRLIYFSYDVKMKEKGDIPEGYSVSREKKERFSLILESASTNQTSMYLCASSQGNNSPLHFGNGTRLTVT.

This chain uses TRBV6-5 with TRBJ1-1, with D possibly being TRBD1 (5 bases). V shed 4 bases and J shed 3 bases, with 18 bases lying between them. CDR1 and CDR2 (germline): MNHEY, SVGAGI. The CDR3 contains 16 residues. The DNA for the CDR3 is TGTGCCAGCAGTTTTCCCAGACAGAGGGAGGACACTGAAGCTTTCTTT. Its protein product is CASSFPRQREDTEAFF.

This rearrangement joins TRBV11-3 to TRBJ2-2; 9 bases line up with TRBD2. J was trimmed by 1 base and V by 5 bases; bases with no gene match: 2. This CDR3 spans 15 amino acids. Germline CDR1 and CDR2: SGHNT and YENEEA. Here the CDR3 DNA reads TGTGCCAGCAGCAGTAGCGGGGGGAACACCGGGGAGCTGTTTTTT. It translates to CASSSSGGNTGELFF.

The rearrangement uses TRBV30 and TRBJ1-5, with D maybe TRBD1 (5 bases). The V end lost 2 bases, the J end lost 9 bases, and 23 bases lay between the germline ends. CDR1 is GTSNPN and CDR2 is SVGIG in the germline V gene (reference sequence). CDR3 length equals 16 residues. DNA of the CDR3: TGTGCCTGGAGTCGAGGGAGGGGCCCCTCCTCAGGGCCCCAGCATTTT. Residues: CAWSRGRGPSSGPQHF.

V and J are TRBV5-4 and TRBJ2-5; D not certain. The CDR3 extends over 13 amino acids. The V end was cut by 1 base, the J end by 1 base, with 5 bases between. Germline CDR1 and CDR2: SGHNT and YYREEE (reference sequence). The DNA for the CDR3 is TGTGCCAGCAGCTTGTGGCTCCAAGAGACCCAGTACTTC. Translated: CASSLWLQETQYF.

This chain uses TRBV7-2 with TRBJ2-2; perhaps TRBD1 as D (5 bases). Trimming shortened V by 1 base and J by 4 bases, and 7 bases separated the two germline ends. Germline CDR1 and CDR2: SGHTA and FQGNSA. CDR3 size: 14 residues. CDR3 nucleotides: TGTGCCAGCAGCTTAGGGCAGGGCACCGGGGAGCTGTTTTTT. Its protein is CASSLGQGTGELFF.

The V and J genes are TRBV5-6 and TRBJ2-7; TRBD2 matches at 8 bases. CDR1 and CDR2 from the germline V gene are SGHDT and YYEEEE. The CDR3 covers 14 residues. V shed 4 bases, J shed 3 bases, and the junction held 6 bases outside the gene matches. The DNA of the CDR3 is TGTGCCAGCAGCACGGGGGGGTTACACTACGAGCAGTACTTC. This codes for CASSTGGLHYEQYF. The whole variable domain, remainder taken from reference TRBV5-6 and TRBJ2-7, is DAGVTQSPTHLIKTRGQQVTLRCSPKSGHDTVSWYQQALGQGPQFIFQYYEEEERQRGNFPDRFSGHQFPNYSSELNVNALLLGDSALYLCASSTGGLHYEQYFGPGTRLTVT.

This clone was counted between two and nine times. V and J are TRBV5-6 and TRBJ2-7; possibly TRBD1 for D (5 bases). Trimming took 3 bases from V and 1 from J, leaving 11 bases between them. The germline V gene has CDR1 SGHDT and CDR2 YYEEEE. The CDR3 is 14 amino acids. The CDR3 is CASSSITGSYEQYF. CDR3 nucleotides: TGTGCCAGCAGCTCCATCACAGGATCCTACGAGCAGTACTTC.

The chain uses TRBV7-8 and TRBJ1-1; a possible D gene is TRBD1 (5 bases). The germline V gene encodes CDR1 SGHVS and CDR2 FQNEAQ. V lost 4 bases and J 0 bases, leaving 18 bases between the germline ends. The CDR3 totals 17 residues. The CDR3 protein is CASSSDRALLMNTEAFF. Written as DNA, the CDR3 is TGTGCCAGCAGCTCCGACAGAGCTCTACTTATGAACACTGAAGCTTTCTTT.

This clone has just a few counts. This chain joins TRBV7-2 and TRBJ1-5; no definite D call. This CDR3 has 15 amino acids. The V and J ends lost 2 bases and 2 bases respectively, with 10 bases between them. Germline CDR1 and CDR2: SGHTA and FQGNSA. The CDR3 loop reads CASSLFGQGNQPQHF. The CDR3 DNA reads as TGTGCCAGCAGCTTATTCGGCCAGGGCAATCAGCCCCAGCATTTT.

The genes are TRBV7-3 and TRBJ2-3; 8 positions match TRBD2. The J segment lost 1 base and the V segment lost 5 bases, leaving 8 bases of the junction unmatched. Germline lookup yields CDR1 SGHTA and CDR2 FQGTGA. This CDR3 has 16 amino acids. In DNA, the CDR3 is TGTGCCAGCAGCCCAATAGCGGGAACTGGCACAGATACGCAGTATTTT. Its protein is CASSPIAGTGTDTQYF. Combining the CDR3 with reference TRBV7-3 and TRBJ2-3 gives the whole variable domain GAGVSQTPSNKVTEKGKYVELRCDPISGHTALYWYRQSLGQGPEFLIYFQGTGAADDSGLPNDRFFAVRPEGSVSTLKIQRTERGDSAVYLCASSPIAGTGTDTQYFGPGTRLTVL.

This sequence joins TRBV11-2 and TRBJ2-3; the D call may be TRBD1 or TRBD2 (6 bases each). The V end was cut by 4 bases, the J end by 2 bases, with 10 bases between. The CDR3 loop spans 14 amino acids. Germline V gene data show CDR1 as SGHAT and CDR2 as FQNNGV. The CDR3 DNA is TGTGCCAGCAGCTGGGGGGCCAACACAGATACGCAGTATTTT. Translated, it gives CASSWGANTDTQYF.

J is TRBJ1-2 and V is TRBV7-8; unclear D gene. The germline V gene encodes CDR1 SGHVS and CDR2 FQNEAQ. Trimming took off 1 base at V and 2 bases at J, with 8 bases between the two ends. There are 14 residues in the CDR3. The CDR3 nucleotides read TGTGCCAGCAGCTTAGGAGCAGCGAACTATGGCTACACCTTC. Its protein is CASSLGAANYGYTF.

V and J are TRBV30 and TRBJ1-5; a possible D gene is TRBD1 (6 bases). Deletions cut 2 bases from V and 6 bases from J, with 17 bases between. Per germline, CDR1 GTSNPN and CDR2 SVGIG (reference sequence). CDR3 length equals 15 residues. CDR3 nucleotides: TGTGCCTGGAGTCTTCGCGGGCAGGGGCTTCAGCCCCAGCATTTT. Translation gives CAWSLRGQGLQPQHF.

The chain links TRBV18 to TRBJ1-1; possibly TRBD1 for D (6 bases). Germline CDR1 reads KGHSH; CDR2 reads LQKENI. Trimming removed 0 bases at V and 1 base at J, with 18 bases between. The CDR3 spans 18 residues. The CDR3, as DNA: TGTGCCAGCTCACCACCGGGTTTCAGGGGCGATCAGAACACTGAAGCTTTCTTT. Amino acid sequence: CASSPPGFRGDQNTEAFF.

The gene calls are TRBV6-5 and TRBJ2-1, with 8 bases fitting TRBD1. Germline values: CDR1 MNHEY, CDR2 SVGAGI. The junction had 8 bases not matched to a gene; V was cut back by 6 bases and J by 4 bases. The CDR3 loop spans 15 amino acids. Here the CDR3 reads CASRYRDRTYNEQFF. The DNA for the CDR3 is TGTGCCAGCAGATACCGGGACAGGACTTACAATGAGCAGTTCTTC.

CDR3 nucleotide sequence: TGTGCCAGCAGGGTGGACAATGTTGGGGATACGCAGTATTTT. Its translation: CASRVDNVGDTQYF. The V and J genes are TRBV2 and TRBJ2-3; possible D gene TRBD1, 5 bases. The CDR3 extends over 14 amino acids. Germline V gene sequence: CDR1 SNHLY, CDR2 FYNNEI. The germline V and J ends were trimmed by 6 bases and 6 bases, with 16 bases remaining between them.

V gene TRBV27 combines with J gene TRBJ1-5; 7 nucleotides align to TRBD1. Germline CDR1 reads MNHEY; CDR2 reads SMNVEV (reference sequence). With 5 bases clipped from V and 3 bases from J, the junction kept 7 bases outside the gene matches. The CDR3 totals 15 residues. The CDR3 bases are TGTGCCAGCAGTCCCGGGGACAGCACCAATCAGCCCCAGCATTTT. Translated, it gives CASSPGDSTNQPQHF.

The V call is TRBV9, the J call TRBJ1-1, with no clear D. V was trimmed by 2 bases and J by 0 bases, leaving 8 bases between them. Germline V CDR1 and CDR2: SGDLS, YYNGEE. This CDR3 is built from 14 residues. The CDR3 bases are TGTGCCAGCAGCGTTCTCGGCGTGAACACTGAAGCTTTCTTT. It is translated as CASSVLGVNTEAFF.

The CDR3 here is CATSRVGRRNTEAFF. CDR3 in DNA: TGTGCCACCAGCAGAGTCGGACGGCGGAACACTGAAGCTTTCTTT. This chain uses TRBV15 with TRBJ1-1; no definite D call. The CDR3 spans 15 residues. Germline V gene data show CDR1 as LNHNV and CDR2 as YYDKDF (reference sequence). V was trimmed by 1 base and J by 1 base, leaving 10 bases between them.